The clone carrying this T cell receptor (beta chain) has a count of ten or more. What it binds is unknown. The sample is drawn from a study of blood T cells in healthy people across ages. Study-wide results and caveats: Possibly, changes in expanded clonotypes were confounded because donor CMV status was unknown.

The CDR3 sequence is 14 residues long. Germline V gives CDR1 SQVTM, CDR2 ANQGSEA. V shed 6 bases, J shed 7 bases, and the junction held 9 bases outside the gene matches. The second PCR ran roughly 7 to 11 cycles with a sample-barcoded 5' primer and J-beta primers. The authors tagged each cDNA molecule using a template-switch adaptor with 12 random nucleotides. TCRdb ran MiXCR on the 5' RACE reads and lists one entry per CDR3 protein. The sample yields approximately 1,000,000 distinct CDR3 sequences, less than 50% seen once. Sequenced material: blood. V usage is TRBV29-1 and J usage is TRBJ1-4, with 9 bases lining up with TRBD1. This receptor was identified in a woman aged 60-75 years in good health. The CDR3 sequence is CSVLPGQGSEKLFF. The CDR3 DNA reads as TGCAGCGTCTTGCCGGGACAGGGAAGTGAAAAACTGTTTTTT.